The 29 T cell receptor beta chains given below trace back to one sample, sequenced in a study of T cell responses to AZD1222 COVID-19 vaccine. The method was immunoSEQ multiplex PCR; TCRdb's version includes in-frame clones alone and lacks a portion of them. The repertoire holds 170,000 or so clones, with about nine tenths as singletons. The sample consisted of peripheral blood, taken on day 0 of AZD1222 vaccination. These receptors were collected from an adult in good health.

This clone was seen more than once but under ten times. V gene TRBV5-8 combines with J gene TRBJ1-5, with D possibly TRBD1 on 5 matching bases. This CDR3 is built from 15 residues. V was clipped by 4 bases and J by 1 base, with 12 bases between them. Germline CDR1 is SGHTS and CDR2 is YDEGEE. The CDR3 sequence is CASSPSDRSNQPQHF. CDR3 DNA: TGTGCCAGCAGCCCCTCTGACAGAAGCAATCAGCCCCAGCATTTT. The full variable domain, in which reference TRBV5-8 and TRBJ1-5 provide the parts outside the CDR3, is EAGVTQSPTHLIKTRGQQATLRCSPISGHTSVYWYQQALGLGLQFLLWYDEGEERNRGNFPPRFSGRQFPNYSSELNVNALELEDSALYLCASSPSDRSNQPQHFGDGTRLSIL.

The chain uses TRBV7-8 and TRBJ2-3; TRBD1 agrees at 7 bases. After removal of 3 bases from V and 2 bases from J, the junction contained 5 bases not matched to a gene. The germline V gene encodes CDR1 SGHVS and CDR2 FQNEAQ. The CDR3 extends over 15 amino acids. DNA of the CDR3: TGTGCCAGCAGCTTTTCGGGGACAGACACAGATACGCAGTATTTT. Translation gives CASSFSGTDTDTQYF.

This clone was detected once. The chain combines TRBV24-1 with TRBJ2-5; TRBD1 matches at 10 bases. V lost 3 bases to trimming and J lost 3 bases; unmatched junction nucleotides: 3. Germline V gives CDR1 KGHDR, CDR2 SFDVKD. The CDR3 is 15 amino acids. The CDR3 DNA reads TGTGCCACCAGTGATCCCGGGACAGGGGAAGAGACCCAGTACTTC. Encoded protein: CATSDPGTGEETQYF.

The V gene is TRBV18, the J gene TRBJ1-4; tentatively, D is TRBD1 (5 bases). Trimming removed 4 bases from V and 7 bases from J, with 10 bases in between. The CDR3 has 13 residues. CDR1 and CDR2 from the germline V gene are KGHSH and LQKENI. The DNA for the CDR3 is TGTGCCAGCTCACGAGGGGAGCTTGAAAAACTGTTTTTT. Its translation: CASSRGELEKLFF.

The chain couples TRBV4-1 to TRBJ2-7; unclear D gene. This CDR3 region has 14 residues. CDR1 and CDR2 (germline): MGHRA, YSYEKL. The ends were cut back, 0 bases at V and 1 base at J, with 7 bases in the middle. This chain's CDR3 is CASSQEIRSYEQYF. CDR3 nucleotides: TGCGCCAGCAGCCAAGAGATTAGATCCTACGAGCAGTACTTC.

The chain combines TRBV12-3 or TRBV12-4 with TRBJ2-5; D possibly corresponds to TRBD1 (5 bases). The CDR3 is made up of 13 amino acids. Between the trimmed V and J ends, which lost 1 base and 5 bases, there was a span of 8 bases. The CDR3 DNA follows: TGTGCCAGCAGTTTAGAGGGGCGGGAGACCCAGTACTTC. This encodes CASSLEGRETQYF.

The V call is TRBV25-1, the J call TRBJ2-5; TRBD1 agrees at 9 bases. This CDR3 has 15 residues. Trimming at V came to 6 bases and at J to 2 bases, leaving 7 bases not matched to a gene. CDR1 and CDR2 from the germline V gene are MGHDK and SYGVNS. The CDR3 DNA is TGTGCCAGCAGCGCGGGACAGGGTAGACAAGAGACCCAGTACTTC. Protein: CASSAGQGRQETQYF.

The rearrangement joins TRBV14 to TRBJ2-7; D possibly corresponds to TRBD1 (5 bases). Germline V gene data show CDR1 as SGHDN and CDR2 as FVKESK. V lost 0 bases and J 6 bases, leaving 12 bases between the germline ends. This CDR3 is 14 amino acids long. CDR3 loop: CASSQDPGPREQYF. The CDR3 DNA is TGTGCCAGCAGCCAAGATCCAGGGCCCCGCGAGCAGTACTTC. The complete variable domain, with remaining parts taken from reference TRBV14 and TRBJ2-7, reads EAGVTQFPSHSVIEKGQTVTLRCDPISGHDNLYWYRRVMGKEIKFLLHFVKESKQDESGMPNNRFLAERTGGTYSTLKVQPAELEDSGVYFCASSQDPGPREQYFGPGTRLTVT.

V usage is TRBV29-1 and J usage is TRBJ2-7; the D gene could be TRBD1 or TRBD2 (6 bases each). CDR1 and CDR2 from the germline V gene are SQVTM and ANQGSEA. Trimming took 6 bases from V and 3 from J, leaving 15 bases between them. The CDR3 has 13 residues. CDR3 in amino acids: CSVYTGARYEQYF. CDR3 bases: TGCAGCGTATACACGGGGGCTCGCTACGAGCAGTACTTC.

This chain links TRBV3-1 (or the pseudogene TRBV3-2) with TRBJ1-2; tentative D call: TRBD1 (6 bases). Germline V lookup: CDR1 LGHDT, CDR2 YNNKEL (reference sequence). V lost 4 bases to trimming and J lost 8 bases, with 20 bases between them. This CDR3 has 15 residues. The CDR3 protein is CASSPDRRKRWGYTF. CDR3 DNA sequence: TGTGCCAGCAGCCCAGACAGGAGAAAGAGGTGGGGCTACACCTTC.

CDR3 DNA sequence: TGTGCCAGCAGCCTTTTACCTAATGAGCAGTTCTTC. Protein sequence: CASSLLPNEQFF. The chain is built from TRBV9 and TRBJ2-1; D not resolved. Trimming cost V 4 bases and J 7 bases, with 9 bases left between them. Germline loops: CDR1 SGDLS, CDR2 YYNGEE. This CDR3 contains 12 residues.

V usage is TRBV10-3 and J usage is TRBJ1-6; 8 bases match TRBD1. CDR1 is ENHRY and CDR2 is SYGVKD in the germline V gene. Germline trimming cut 2 bases from V and 9 bases from J; bases unmatched to any gene: 6. The CDR3 runs 15 residues. CDR3 residues: CAISELGQGISPLHF. The CDR3 DNA reads TGTGCCATCAGTGAGCTAGGACAGGGCATTTCACCCCTCCACTTT.

CDR3 loop: CASSVEAASHEQFF. The DNA of the CDR3 is TGTGCCAGCAGCGTAGAGGCCGCCTCACACGAGCAGTTCTTC. V usage is TRBV9 and J usage is TRBJ2-1; D is unresolved. This CDR3 spans 14 amino acids. V was shortened by 0 bases and J by 10 bases, with 14 bases between the two germline ends. CDR1 SGDLS and CDR2 YYNGEE come from the germline V gene.

A word on this clone: Other DNA variants within this sample encode the same CDR3. The chain has TRBV12-3 or TRBV12-4 and TRBJ1-5; D remains ambiguous. The V end lost 3 bases, the J end lost 6 bases, and 6 bases lay between the germline ends. This CDR3 has 12 residues. The CDR3 DNA follows: TGTGCCAGCAGTTTCGGAGGTCAGCCCCAGCATTTT. This translates into CASSFGGQPQHF.

This clone was seen just once. V usage is TRBV6-5 and J usage is TRBJ2-7; D is possibly TRBD1 (5 bases). This CDR3 is 15 amino acids long. V was trimmed by 2 bases and J by 3 bases, leaving 14 bases between them. Germline V gene lookup returns CDR1 MNHEY and CDR2 SVGAGI. CDR3 loop: CASSYRGRVLYEQYF. CDR3 bases: TGTGCCAGCAGTTACAGGGGCAGGGTACTCTACGAGCAGTACTTC.

The chain employs TRBV11-2 and TRBJ2-1; no definite D call. The V end lost 2 bases, the J end lost 4 bases, and 12 bases lay between the germline ends. This CDR3 comprises 15 residues. Germline-derived CDR1 and CDR2 are SGHAT and FQNNGV. CDR3 loop: CASSLSPGGYNEQFF. In nucleotides, the CDR3 is TGTGCCAGCAGCTTAAGTCCGGGCGGTTACAATGAGCAGTTCTTC. Looking up the rest from reference TRBV11-2 and TRBJ2-1 gives the full variable domain: EAGVAQSPRYKIIEKRQSVAFWCNPISGHATLYWYQQILGQGPKLLIQFQNNGVVDDSQLPKDRFSAERLKGVDSTLKIQPAKLEDSAVYLCASSLSPGGYNEQFFGPGTRLTVL.

The chain carries TRBV2 and TRBJ2-7; D is unresolved. CDR1 is SNHLY and CDR2 is FYNNEI in the germline V gene. The CDR3 length is 11 residues. Trimming pared 5 bases from V and 9 bases from J, leaving 11 bases between. CDR3 sequence reads: CASSFESGQYF. The DNA for the CDR3 is TGTGCCAGCAGTTTCGAATCTGGGCAGTACTTC.

The chain is built from TRBV7-8 and TRBJ2-5; tentatively, D is TRBD2 (6 bases). The CDR3 runs 15 residues. Germline V gives CDR1 SGHVS, CDR2 FQNEAQ. V was clipped by 0 bases and J by 5 bases, with 13 bases between them. CDR3 loop: CASSLAWRAGETQYF. CDR3 in DNA: TGTGCCAGCAGCTTAGCGTGGCGGGCGGGGGAGACCCAGTACTTC.

In this sample, this clone turned up once. The chain links TRBV6-1 to TRBJ2-3, with 10 bases aligning to TRBD2. V lost 4 bases, J lost 6 bases, and 10 bases stayed unmatched. CDR1 is MNHNS and CDR2 is SASEGT in the germline V gene. CDR3 length: 16 residues. CDR3 sequence (DNA): TGTGCCAGCAGTGCACTAGCGGGAATCCAGTCGGATACGCAGTATTTT. Translating gives CASSALAGIQSDTQYF.

The chain is built from TRBV5-4 and TRBJ1-4; 10 bases agree with TRBD1. Losses at the gene ends were 4 bases for V and 6 bases for J; bases not matched to a gene: 6. Germline V CDR1 and CDR2: SGHNT, YYREEE (reference sequence). The CDR3 spans 15 residues. The chain's CDR3 is CASSLTGTGDEKLFF. In nucleotides, the CDR3 is TGTGCCAGCAGCCTGACCGGGACAGGGGATGAAAAACTGTTTTTT.

This sequence joins TRBV6-1 and TRBJ1-6; D is ambiguous. Deletions cut 1 base from V and 9 bases from J, with 13 bases between. There are 15 residues in the CDR3. Germline loops: CDR1 MNHNS, CDR2 SASEGT. In nucleotides, the CDR3 is TGTGCCAGCAGTGAAGTCCGAGGGAACACTTCACCCCTCCACTTT. Its translation: CASSEVRGNTSPLHF.

This chain links TRBV4-3 with TRBJ1-2, with D perhaps matching TRBD1 (6 bases). The length of the CDR3 is 17 residues. The germline gives CDR1 LGHNA, CDR2 YSLEER. The V end was cut by 1 base, the J end by 3 bases, with 18 bases between. CDR3 in amino acids: CASSQGRGDGGDYGYTF. The DNA for the CDR3 is TGCGCCAGCAGCCAAGGCAGGGGCGACGGGGGAGACTATGGCTACACCTTC.

This chain uses TRBV9 with TRBJ2-4; D gene unclear. Per the germline V gene, CDR1 is SGDLS and CDR2 is YYNGEE. The CDR3 consists of 14 residues. V was shortened by 0 bases and J by 8 bases, with 12 bases between the two germline ends. CDR3: CASSVGVLMDIQYF. CDR3 bases: TGTGCCAGCAGCGTAGGCGTCCTCATGGACATTCAGTACTTC.

The V and J genes are TRBV10-3 and TRBJ2-2; 7 bases match TRBD2. The CDR3 covers 16 residues. J gave up 2 bases and V 6 bases, and 9 bases lay outside the gene matches. Germline-derived CDR1 and CDR2 are ENHRY and SYGVKD. For the CDR3, the DNA is TGTGCCATCAGACCTGAGCGGGGAGCCAACACCGGGGAGCTGTTTTTT. Amino acids: CAIRPERGANTGELFF.

The chain has TRBV30 and TRBJ1-5; 10 bases fit TRBD1. The CDR3 contains 15 residues. The trim removed 6 bases at V and 4 bases at J, leaving 9 bases unmatched. Germline CDR1 reads GTSNPN; CDR2 reads SVGIG (reference sequence). CDR3 amino acids: CACTTGTGENQPQHF. CDR3 nucleotides: TGTGCCTGTACTACCGGGACAGGGGAGAATCAGCCCCAGCATTTT.

CDR3 nucleotide sequence: TGCGCCAGCAGCTTGGGAGGCCTCGAGAGAGAGCAGTACTTC. Its protein product is CASSLGGLEREQYF. This chain links TRBV5-1 with TRBJ2-7; D unclear. Looked up from germline, CDR1 is SGHRS and CDR2 is YFSETQ. The ends were cut back, 0 bases at V and 7 bases at J, with 14 bases in the middle. CDR3 length: 14 amino acids.

Regarding this clone: This specimen includes other DNA sequences encoding the same CDR3. The V and J genes are TRBV3-1 (or the pseudogene TRBV3-2) and TRBJ1-6, with 8 bases lining up with TRBD1. Germline CDR1 and CDR2: LGHDT and YNNKEL (reference sequence). The length of the CDR3 is 15 residues. Unmatched junction bases numbered 3, after V lost 1 base and J lost 7 bases. CDR3 sequence: CASSQVTGGNSPLHF. The CDR3 DNA reads TGTGCCAGCAGCCAAGTAACAGGGGGGAATTCACCCCTCCACTTT.

This clone has only one observation. The chain carries TRBV7-6 and TRBJ1-5; D not resolved. V was clipped by 3 bases and J by 0 bases, with 9 bases between them. Looked up from germline, CDR1 is SGHVS and CDR2 is FNYEAQ. The CDR3 runs 15 residues. DNA for the CDR3: TGTGCCAGCAGCTTGCGATACTATAGCAATCAGCCCCAGCATTTT. This codes for CASSLRYYSNQPQHF.

This clone was observed a single time. The J gene is TRBJ2-5, the V gene TRBV4-3; 12 nucleotides match TRBD1. The CDR3 totals 16 residues. With V trimmed by 4 bases and J by 4 bases, 7 bases remained unmatched. Germline V gene sequence: CDR1 LGHNA, CDR2 YSLEER. This CDR3 reads CASSLNTGQGAETQYF. In DNA form, the CDR3 reads TGCGCCAGCAGCCTCAATACGGGACAGGGGGCAGAGACCCAGTACTTC.